Shown below are 26 T cell receptor beta chains from a single sample sequenced in a study of T cell repertoires in cytomegalovirus infection. TCRdb re-derived calls from the reads in MiXCR, one entry per CDR3 protein. The sample lists roughly 230,000 distinct CDR3 sequences, roughly 12% occurring once. Sequenced sample: PBMCs. Source of these receptors: a human donor in good health (CMV status not recorded). Some clones in this sample may be carry-over from other donors' samples.

This clonotype was seen many times. This rearrangement joins TRBV29-1 to TRBJ2-1; D is possibly TRBD2 (5 bases). Germline V gives CDR1 SQVTM, CDR2 ANQGSEA. V gave up 4 bases and J gave up 12 bases, with 16 bases separating them. This CDR3 is 12 amino acids long. In DNA, the CDR3 is TGCAGCGTTGGAGGGTCCCAGTCGGGGCAGTTCTTC. Its protein is CSVGGSQSGQFF.

In its sample, this clonotype was seen a few times. The V gene is TRBV18, the J gene TRBJ2-1; D remains ambiguous. Germline assignment: CDR1 KGHSH and CDR2 LQKENI. Trimming stripped 3 bases from V and 7 bases from J, with 10 bases between. The CDR3 is made up of 13 amino acids. This CDR3 is CASSPQSWNEQFF. The CDR3 region has the DNA TGTGCCAGCTCACCGCAAAGTTGGAATGAGCAGTTCTTC.

This clonotype was counted only a few times. This chain connects TRBV9 to TRBJ2-7, with 9 nucleotides matching TRBD1. This CDR3 has 15 amino acids. CDR1 is SGDLS, CDR2 YYNGEE, per germline. J was trimmed by 2 bases and V by 2 bases; bases with no gene match: 5. CDR3 DNA sequence: TGTGCCAGCAGCGTGAGGGACAGGGAAACCTACGAGCAGTACTTC. Translation: CASSVRDRETYEQYF.

There are many counts of this clonotype. The chain is built from TRBV7-2 and TRBJ1-6; no firm D call. This CDR3 has 11 residues. From germline, CDR1 is SGHTA and CDR2 FQGNSA. Trimming shortened V by 3 bases and J by 9 bases, and 3 bases separated the two germline ends. The CDR3: CASSLGSPLHF. The CDR3 DNA follows: TGTGCCAGCAGCTTGGGTTCACCCCTCCACTTT.

In its sample, this clonotype was seen many times. V gene TRBV7-2 combines with J gene TRBJ1-2; the D gene is possibly TRBD1 (5 bases). CDR3 length: 14 residues. V was shortened by 4 bases and J by 7 bases, with 16 bases between the two germline ends. Germline V gene data show CDR1 as SGHTA and CDR2 as FQGNSA. Here the CDR3 DNA reads TGTGCCAGCAGCTCCACGGGGGGGAACGGTGGCTACACCTTC. Translation: CASSSTGGNGGYTF.

This clonotype was picked up many times. The rearrangement links TRBV7-3 to TRBJ2-1; the D gene is possibly TRBD1 (7 bases). CDR1 and CDR2 from the germline V gene are SGHTA and FQGTGA. The ends were cut back, 5 bases at V and 1 base at J, with 18 bases in the middle. The CDR3 extends over 17 amino acids. The CDR3 nucleotides are TGTGCCAGCAGCCCCCCGACAGGGAGCGGGTCCTACAATGAGCAGTTCTTC. As protein: CASSPPTGSGSYNEQFF.

The chain carries TRBV15 and TRBJ2-3; possibly TRBD2 for D (5 bases). CDR3 length equals 14 residues. Per the germline V gene, CDR1 is LNHNV and CDR2 is YYDKDF (reference sequence). V shed 0 bases and J shed 4 bases, with 8 bases lying between them. The DNA for the CDR3 is TGTGCCACCAGCAGAGATCCGAGGGCAGATACGCAGTATTTT. Its translation is CATSRDPRADTQYF.

The table lists this clonotype with many counts. The rearrangement links TRBV11-3 to TRBJ2-7, with 13 bases aligning to TRBD2. V trimming: 6 bases; J trimming: 2 bases; junction bases outside the gene matches: 4. The CDR3 is 15 residues long. Germline CDR1 reads SGHNT; CDR2 reads YENEEA. CDR3 residues: CASRPGTSGAYEQYF. The CDR3 bases are TGTGCCAGCAGACCCGGGACTAGCGGGGCCTACGAGCAGTACTTC.

This clonotype was observed at least ten times. The chain combines TRBV7-2 with TRBJ2-1; 13 bases agree with TRBD2. In germline, CDR1 is SGHTA, CDR2 FQGNSA. V lost 3 bases and J lost 7; bases outside the gene matches: 6. The CDR3 spans 16 residues. The CDR3 coding sequence is TGTGCCAGCAGCTTCCACCGGACTAGCGGGAGTAATGAGCAGTTCTTC. Translating gives CASSFHRTSGSNEQFF.

By its share, this clonotype is medium-sized (0.01 to 0.1%). The chain is built from TRBV7-2 and TRBJ2-5; TRBD2 might be the D (6 bases). With 4 bases removed from V and 2 bases from J, the gap between germline ends came to 14 bases. The CDR3 contains 15 residues. The germline V gene encodes CDR1 SGHTA and CDR2 FQGNSA. The CDR3 nucleotides read TGTGCCAGCAGCTATGCCGGGACTCATCAAGAGACCCAGTACTTC. Encoded protein: CASSYAGTHQETQYF.

This clonotype came up a few times. CDR3 loop: CASSLGGGFYGYTF. The CDR3, as DNA: TGTGCCAGCAGTTTGGGAGGGGGATTTTATGGCTACACCTTC. This chain links TRBV6-2 or TRBV6-3 with TRBJ1-2; tentative D call: TRBD1 (6 bases). Trimming shortened V by 4 bases and J by 5 bases, and 14 bases separated the two germline ends. There are 14 residues in the CDR3. Per the germline V gene, CDR1 is MNHEY and CDR2 is SVGEGT.

This clonotype was found many times. V usage is TRBV5-6 and J usage is TRBJ2-2; D might be TRBD1 (5 bases). V was pared by 1 base and J by 6 bases, with 16 bases between. From germline, CDR1 is SGHDT and CDR2 YYEEEE. The CDR3 runs 16 residues. CDR3 sequence reads: CASSLLQADEAGELFF. The CDR3 DNA follows: TGTGCCAGCAGCTTGTTACAGGCGGATGAGGCCGGGGAGCTGTTTTTT.

This chain joins TRBV27 and TRBJ1-1; D not resolved. Per germline, CDR1 MNHEY and CDR2 SMNVEV (reference sequence). This CDR3 spans 14 amino acids. V was cut by 5 bases and J by 0 bases, with 10 bases left in between. DNA for the CDR3: TGTGCCAGCAGTCCGACACCACTGAACACTGAAGCTTTCTTT. This encodes CASSPTPLNTEAFF.

This clonotype occurred many times. The chain combines TRBV19 with TRBJ1-5, with 7 bases that match TRBD1. Germline loops: CDR1 LNHDA, CDR2 SQIVND (reference sequence). CDR3 size: 15 residues. Losses at the gene ends were 3 bases for V and 0 bases for J; bases not matched to a gene: 2. CDR3 protein: CASSIDRDSNQPQHF. Here the CDR3 DNA reads TGTGCCAGTAGTATCGACAGGGATAGCAATCAGCCCCAGCATTTT.

This clonotype was detected a few times. The chain recombines TRBV5-1 with TRBJ1-2; a weak D match, TRBD1 (5 bases). V was shortened by 7 bases and J by 8 bases, with 12 bases between the two germline ends. Germline assignment: CDR1 SGHRS and CDR2 YFSETQ. The CDR3 totals 11 residues. The CDR3 bases are TGCGCCAGCGAAGGGACCTACGGCTACACCTTC. It codes for CASEGTYGYTF.

This clonotype turned up a few times. The V call is TRBV12-3 or TRBV12-4, the J call TRBJ1-1; tentative D call: TRBD1 (5 bases). The V end lost 7 bases, the J end lost 1 base, and 10 bases lay between the germline ends. This CDR3 is built from 13 residues. In DNA, the CDR3 is TGTGCCAGCACCCTGACAGCGAACACTGAAGCTTTCTTT. This encodes CASTLTANTEAFF.

The CDR3: CASSYLSLYEQYF. The CDR3 nucleotides are TGTGCCAGCAGTTACTTATCCCTCTACGAGCAGTACTTC. The J gene is TRBJ2-7, the V gene TRBV6-2 or TRBV6-3; D remains unclear. The germline V gene encodes CDR1 MNHEY and CDR2 SVGEGT. Trimming took 1 base from V and 3 from J, leaving 7 bases between them. This CDR3 contains 13 residues.

This clonotype was found many times. The chain employs TRBV19 and TRBJ1-5; unclear D gene. Per the germline V gene, CDR1 is LNHDA and CDR2 is SQIVND (reference sequence). V lost 5 bases and J lost 10, with 15 bases in between. The CDR3 sequence is 13 residues long. CDR3 bases: TGTGCCAGTAGTCCCCTTCGAGGTGGCCCCCAGCATTTT. Protein sequence: CASSPLRGGPQHF.

This chain joins TRBV3-1 and TRBJ1-4; D might be TRBD1 (5 bases). The V end lost 4 bases, the J end lost 7 bases, and 16 bases lay between the germline ends. This CDR3 has 15 residues. CDR1 LGHDT and CDR2 YNNKEL come from the germline V gene (reference sequence). CDR3 in amino acids: CASSPRASGGEKLFF. The CDR3 DNA sequence: TGTGCCAGCAGCCCTCGGGCGTCCGGGGGTGAAAAACTGTTTTTT.

This clonotype was counted many times. This chain connects TRBV19 to TRBJ1-2; possible D gene TRBD1, 6 bases. This CDR3 spans 12 amino acids. Looked up from germline, CDR1 is LNHDA and CDR2 is SQIVND (reference sequence). V was shortened by 3 bases and J by 8 bases, with 10 bases between the two germline ends. DNA of the CDR3: TGTGCCAGTAGTATGGGGGCGCGAGGCTACACCTTC. It yields the protein CASSMGARGYTF.

Many counts were recorded for this clonotype. The rearrangement links TRBV7-9 to TRBJ2-7, with D uncertain. CDR1 and CDR2 from the germline V gene are SEHNR and FQNEAQ (reference sequence). Trimming took 6 bases from V and 3 from J, leaving 9 bases between them. The length of the CDR3 is 12 residues. CDR3 sequence reads: CASSSDLYEQYF. The CDR3 DNA is TGTGCCAGCAGTTCTGACCTCTACGAGCAGTACTTC.

Comment on this clonotype: An end of the junction does not agree with germline; a read error may underlie this. The rearrangement uses TRBV7-3 and TRBJ2-3, with unresolved D. The CDR3 extends over 13 amino acids. Germline V CDR1 and CDR2: SGHTA, FQGTGA. The CDR3, as DNA: TGTGCCAACAGCGAGCGCCGCACAGATACGCAGTATTTT. Translating gives CANSERRTDTQYF.

This rearrangement joins TRBV20-1 to TRBJ1-1; 9 positions agree with TRBD1. This CDR3 contains 14 residues. J lost 1 base, V lost 6 bases, and 6 bases had no gene match. In germline, CDR1 is DFQATT, CDR2 SNEGSKA (reference sequence). This chain's CDR3 is CSAKTGGRNTEAFF. The CDR3 nucleotides are TGCAGTGCGAAGACAGGGGGGAGGAACACTGAAGCTTTCTTT.

At least ten counts were recorded for this clonotype. V and J are TRBV7-2 and TRBJ1-2; 9 bases agree with TRBD1. The CDR3 totals 14 residues. Germline V gives CDR1 SGHTA, CDR2 FQGNSA. V shed 4 bases, J shed 7 bases, and the junction held 7 bases outside the gene matches. The CDR3 DNA reads as TGTGCCAGCAGCTCGGGACAGGGAATAGGTGGCTACACCTTC. It is translated as CASSSGQGIGGYTF. Filled out from reference TRBV7-2 and TRBJ1-2, the complete variable domain reads GAGVSQSPSNKVTEKGKDVELRCDPISGHTALYWYRQSLGQGLEFLIYFQGNSAPDKSGLPSDRFSAERTGGSVSTLTIQRTQQEDSAVYLCASSSGQGIGGYTFGSGTRLTVV.

This clonotype was seen many times. The rearrangement links TRBV6-5 to TRBJ1-2; TRBD1 agrees at 8 bases. V trimming: 5 bases; J trimming: 3 bases; junction bases outside the gene matches: 2. Per the germline V gene, CDR1 is MNHEY and CDR2 is SVGAGI. CDR3 length equals 13 residues. The DNA for the CDR3 is TGTGCCAGCAGTCAGGACAGGGACTATGGCTACACCTTC. Amino acid sequence: CASSQDRDYGYTF.

This clonotype occurred a few times. This chain links TRBV2 with TRBJ1-3; tentatively, D is TRBD1 (6 bases). CDR3 length: 16 residues. The V and J ends lost 6 bases and 0 bases respectively, with 15 bases between them. Germline V gene sequence: CDR1 SNHLY, CDR2 FYNNEI. This CDR3 reads CASRSRDTRSGNTIYF. The CDR3 DNA reads as TGTGCCAGCAGGAGCCGGGACACGCGCTCTGGAAACACCATATATTTT.